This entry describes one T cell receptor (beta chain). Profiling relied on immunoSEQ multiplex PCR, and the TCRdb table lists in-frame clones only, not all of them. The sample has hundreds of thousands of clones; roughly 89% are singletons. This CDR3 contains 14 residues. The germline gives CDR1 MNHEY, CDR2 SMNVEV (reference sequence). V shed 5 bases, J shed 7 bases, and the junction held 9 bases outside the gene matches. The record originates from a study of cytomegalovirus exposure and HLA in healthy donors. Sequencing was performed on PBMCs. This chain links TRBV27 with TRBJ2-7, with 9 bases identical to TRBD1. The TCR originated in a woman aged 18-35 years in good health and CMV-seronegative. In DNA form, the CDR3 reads TGTGCCAGCAGTCTGGCCGGGACAGGGAATGAGCAGTACTTC. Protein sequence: CASSLAGTGNEQYF.